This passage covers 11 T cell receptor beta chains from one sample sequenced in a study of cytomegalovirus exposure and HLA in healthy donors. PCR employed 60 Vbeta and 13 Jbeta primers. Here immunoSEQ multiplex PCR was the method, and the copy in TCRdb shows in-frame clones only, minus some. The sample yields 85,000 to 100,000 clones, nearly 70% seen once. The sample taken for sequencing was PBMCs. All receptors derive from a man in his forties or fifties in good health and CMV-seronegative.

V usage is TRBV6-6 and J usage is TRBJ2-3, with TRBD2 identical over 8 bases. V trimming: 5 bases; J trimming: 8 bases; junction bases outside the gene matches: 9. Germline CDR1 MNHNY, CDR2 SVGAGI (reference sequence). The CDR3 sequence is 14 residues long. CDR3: CASSRSGVLGTQYF. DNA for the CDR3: TGTGCCAGCAGTCGTAGCGGGGTCTTGGGTACGCAGTATTTT.

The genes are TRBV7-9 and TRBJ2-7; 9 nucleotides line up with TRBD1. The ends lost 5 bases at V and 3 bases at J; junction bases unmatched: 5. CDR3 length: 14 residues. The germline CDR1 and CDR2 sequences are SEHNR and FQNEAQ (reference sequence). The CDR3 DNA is TGTGCCAGCAGCAAGACAGGGGGAGACTACGAGCAGTACTTC. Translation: CASSKTGGDYEQYF.

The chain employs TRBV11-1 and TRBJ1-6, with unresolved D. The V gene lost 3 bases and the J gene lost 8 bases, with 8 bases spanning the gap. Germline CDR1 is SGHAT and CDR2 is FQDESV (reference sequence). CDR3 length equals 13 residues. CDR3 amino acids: CASSFGVDSPLHF. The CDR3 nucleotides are TGTGCCAGCAGCTTCGGAGTTGATTCACCCCTCCACTTT.

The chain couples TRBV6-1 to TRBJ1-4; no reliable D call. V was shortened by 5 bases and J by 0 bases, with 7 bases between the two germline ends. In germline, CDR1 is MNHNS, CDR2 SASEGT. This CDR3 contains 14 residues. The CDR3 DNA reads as TGTGCCAGCAGTACACACCCAACTAATGAAAAACTGTTTTTT. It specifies CASSTHPTNEKLFF.

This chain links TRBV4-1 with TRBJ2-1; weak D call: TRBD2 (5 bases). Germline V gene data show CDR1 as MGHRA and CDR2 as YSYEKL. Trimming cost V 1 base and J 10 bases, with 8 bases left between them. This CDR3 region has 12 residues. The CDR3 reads CASSQVGEEQFF. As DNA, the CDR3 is TGCGCCAGCAGCCAAGTTGGGGAGGAGCAGTTCTTC.

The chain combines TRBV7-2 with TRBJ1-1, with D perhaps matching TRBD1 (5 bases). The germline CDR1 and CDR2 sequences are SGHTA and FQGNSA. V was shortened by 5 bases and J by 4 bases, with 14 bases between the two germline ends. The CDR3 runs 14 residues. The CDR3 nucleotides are TGTGCCAGCAGCCCGGACCGGGGGGGCACTGAAGCTTTCTTT. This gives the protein CASSPDRGGTEAFF. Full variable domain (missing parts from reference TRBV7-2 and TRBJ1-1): GAGVSQSPSNKVTEKGKDVELRCDPISGHTALYWYRQSLGQGLEFLIYFQGNSAPDKSGLPSDRFSAERTGGSVSTLTIQRTQQEDSAVYLCASSPDRGGTEAFFGQGTRLTVV.

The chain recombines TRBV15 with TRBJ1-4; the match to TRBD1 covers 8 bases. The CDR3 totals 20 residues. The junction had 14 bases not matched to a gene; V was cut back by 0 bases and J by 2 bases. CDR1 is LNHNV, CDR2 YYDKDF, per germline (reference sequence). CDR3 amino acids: CATSRDGHRGAAWTNEKLFF. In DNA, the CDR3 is TGTGCCACCAGCAGAGATGGTCACAGGGGGGCCGCATGGACTAATGAAAAACTGTTTTTT.

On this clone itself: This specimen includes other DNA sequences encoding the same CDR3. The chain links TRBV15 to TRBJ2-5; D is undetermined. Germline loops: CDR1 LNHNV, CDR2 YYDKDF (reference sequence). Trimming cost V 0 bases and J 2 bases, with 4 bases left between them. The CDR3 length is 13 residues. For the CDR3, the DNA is TGTGCCACCAGCAGAGACAGGCAAGAGACCCAGTACTTC. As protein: CATSRDRQETQYF.

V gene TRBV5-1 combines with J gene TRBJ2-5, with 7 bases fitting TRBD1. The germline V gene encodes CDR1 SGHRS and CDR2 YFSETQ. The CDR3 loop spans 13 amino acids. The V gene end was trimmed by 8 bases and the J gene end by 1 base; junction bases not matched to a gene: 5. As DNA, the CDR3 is TGCGCCAGTGACGCAGGGGGCCAAGAGACCCAGTACTTC. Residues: CASDAGGQETQYF. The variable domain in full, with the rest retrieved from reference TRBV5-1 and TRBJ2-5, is KAGVTQTPRYLIKTRGQQVTLSCSPISGHRSVSWYQQTPGQGLQFLFEYFSETQRNKGNFPGRFSGRQFSNSRSEMNVSTLELGDSALYLCASDAGGQETQYFGPGTRLLVL.

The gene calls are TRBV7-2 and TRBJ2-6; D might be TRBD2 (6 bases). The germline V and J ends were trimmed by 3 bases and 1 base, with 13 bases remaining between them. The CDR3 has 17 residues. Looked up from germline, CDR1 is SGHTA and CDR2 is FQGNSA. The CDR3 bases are TGTGCCAGCAGCTTGAGGGGAGGTGGGTCTGGGGCCAACGTCCTGACTTTC. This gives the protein CASSLRGGGSGANVLTF.

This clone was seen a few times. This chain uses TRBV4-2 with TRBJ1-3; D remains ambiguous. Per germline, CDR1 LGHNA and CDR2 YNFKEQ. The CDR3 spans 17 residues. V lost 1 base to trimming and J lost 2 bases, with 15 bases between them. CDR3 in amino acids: CASSQVSTGFTGNTIYF. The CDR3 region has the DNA TGTGCCAGCAGCCAAGTTTCGACGGGGTTCACTGGAAACACCATATATTTT.